This record covers a single TCR beta chain. Its antigen is currently unknown. The assay, immunoSEQ v3.0, was run at survey level. TCRdb's table, derived via immunoSEQ multiplex PCR, lists solely in-frame clones and lacks some. The data show 10,000 to 15,000 clones, 88% seen once. The data derive from a study of long-term antiretroviral therapy in people with HIV. The V and J ends lost 2 bases and 3 bases respectively, with 15 bases between them. Germline V gene lookup returns CDR1 LGHNA and CDR2 YSLEER. The CDR3 spans 16 residues. The study, taken as a whole, reports: Repertoires with HIV possessed tighter CDR3 length spans than those of controls.

Every one of the donors gave at least one pre-ART PBMC sample and at least two post-ART PBMC samples. Source: unsorted PBMCs, taken 2.1 years after starting antiretroviral therapy. The V call is TRBV4-3, the J call TRBJ2-3, with D possibly TRBD2 on 6 matching bases. The clonotype originates from a woman between 40 and 50 years old with HIV. The CDR3 loop reads CASSQNGGGGTDTQYF. The DNA of the CDR3 is TGCGCCAGCAGCCAAAATGGGGGAGGTGGGACAGATACGCAGTATTTT.